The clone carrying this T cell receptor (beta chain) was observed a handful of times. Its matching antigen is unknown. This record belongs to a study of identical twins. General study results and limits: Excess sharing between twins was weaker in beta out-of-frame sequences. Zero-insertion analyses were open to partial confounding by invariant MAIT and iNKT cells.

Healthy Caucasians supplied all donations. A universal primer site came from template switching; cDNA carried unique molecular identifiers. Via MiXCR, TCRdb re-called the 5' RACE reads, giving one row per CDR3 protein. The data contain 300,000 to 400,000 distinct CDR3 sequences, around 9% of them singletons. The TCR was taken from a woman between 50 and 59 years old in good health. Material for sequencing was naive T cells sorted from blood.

CDR3 protein: CASSRNRAGGTEAFF. DNA of the CDR3: TGTGCCAGCAGCCGAAACAGGGCGGGGGGCACTGAAGCTTTCTTT. V usage is TRBV3-1 and J usage is TRBJ1-1; possible D gene TRBD1, 6 bases. Germline V CDR1 and CDR2: LGHDT, YNNKEL (reference sequence). The CDR3 sequence is 15 residues long. Trimming took 4 bases from V and 4 from J, leaving 16 bases between them.